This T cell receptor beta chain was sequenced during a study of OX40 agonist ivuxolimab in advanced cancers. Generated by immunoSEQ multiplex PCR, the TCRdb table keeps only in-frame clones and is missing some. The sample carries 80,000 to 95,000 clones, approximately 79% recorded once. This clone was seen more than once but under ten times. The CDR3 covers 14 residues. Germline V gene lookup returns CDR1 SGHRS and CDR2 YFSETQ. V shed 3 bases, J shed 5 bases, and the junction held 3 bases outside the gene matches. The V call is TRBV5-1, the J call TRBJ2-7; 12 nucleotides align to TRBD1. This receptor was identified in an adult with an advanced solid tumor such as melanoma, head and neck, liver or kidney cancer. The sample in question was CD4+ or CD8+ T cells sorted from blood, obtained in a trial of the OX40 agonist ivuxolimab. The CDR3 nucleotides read TGCGCCAGCAGCTCCGGGACAGGGGGCAACGAGCAGTACTTC. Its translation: CASSSGTGGNEQYF.